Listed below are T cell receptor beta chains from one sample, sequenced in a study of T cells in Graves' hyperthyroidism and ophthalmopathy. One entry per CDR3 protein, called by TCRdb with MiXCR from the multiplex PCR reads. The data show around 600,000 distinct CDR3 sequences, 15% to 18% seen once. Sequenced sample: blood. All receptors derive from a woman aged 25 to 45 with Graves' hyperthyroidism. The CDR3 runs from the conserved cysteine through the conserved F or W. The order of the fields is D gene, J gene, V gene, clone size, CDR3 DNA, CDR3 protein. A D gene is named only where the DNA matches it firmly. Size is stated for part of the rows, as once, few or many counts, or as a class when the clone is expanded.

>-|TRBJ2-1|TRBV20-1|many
TGCAGTGCTAGCGGCCGTCTTACCTACAATGAGCAGTTCTTC
CSASGRLTYNEQFF
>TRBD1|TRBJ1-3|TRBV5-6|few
TGTGCCAGCAGCGCTCCAGGGGGGGTCTCTGGAAACACCATATATTTT
CASSAPGGVSGNTIYF
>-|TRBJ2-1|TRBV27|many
TGTGCCAGCAGTTTTCGAGGGGGGCAGTTCTTC
CASSFRGGQFF
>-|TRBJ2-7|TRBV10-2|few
TGCGCCAGCAGTGCATTCAATTACGAGCAGTACTTC
CASSAFNYEQYF
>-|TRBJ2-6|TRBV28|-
TGTGCCAGCAGTCGGTTGGTATTATCGTCAGCATTACCTGGGGCCAACGTCCTGACTTTC
CASSRLVLSSALPGANVLTF
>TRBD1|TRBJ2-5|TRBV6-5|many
TGTGCCAGCAGTTACTCGGACAGGGGGCTAGGAGAGACCCAGTACTTC
CASSYSDRGLGETQYF
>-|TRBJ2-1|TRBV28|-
TGTGCCAGCAGTTTACCAGTGATGCGGCAGTTCTTC
CASSLPVMRQFF
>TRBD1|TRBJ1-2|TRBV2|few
TGTGCCAGCAGGGACAGGATGGTCTGGCACTATGGCTACACCTTC
CASRDRMVWHYGYTF
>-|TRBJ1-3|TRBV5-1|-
TGCGCCAGCAGCTTAGCGGGCCCCGGGGTCACCATATATTTT
CASSLAGPGVTIYF
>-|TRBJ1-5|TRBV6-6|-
TGTGCCAGCAGTTACTCGCTTGACGGCAATCAGCCCCAGCATTTT
CASSYSLDGNQPQHF
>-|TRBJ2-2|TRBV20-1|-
TGCAGTGCTAGCTCACTAGGCAGGGAGCTGTTTTTT
CSASSLGRELFF
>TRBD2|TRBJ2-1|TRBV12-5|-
TGTGCTAGTGGTTTGGTCCTAGCGGGAGGATACAATGAGCAGTTCTTC
CASGLVLAGGYNEQFF
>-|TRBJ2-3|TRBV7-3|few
TGTGCCAGCAGCCTGGGACTTCAAGCAGATACGCAGTATTTT
CASSLGLQADTQYF
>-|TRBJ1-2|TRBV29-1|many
TGCAGCGTGCTAGTGGGGCAACTATTGGAGTACACCTTC
CSVLVGQLLEYTF
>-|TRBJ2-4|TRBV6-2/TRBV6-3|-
TGTGCCAGCAGCCACATTAGGGGGGTTACCAAAAACATTCAGTACTTC
CASSHIRGVTKNIQYF
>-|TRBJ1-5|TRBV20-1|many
TGCAGCGTGAAGGAGCATCCGATACGAAGCAATCAGCCCCAGCATTTT
CSVKEHPIRSNQPQHF
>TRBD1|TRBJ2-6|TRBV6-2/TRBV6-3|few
TGTGCCAGCAGTTACTCCCCGGGACAGGGGGTCGCTGGGGCCAACGTCCTGACTTTC
CASSYSPGQGVAGANVLTF
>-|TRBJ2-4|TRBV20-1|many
TGCAGTGCTAGAGATCGCGATGGGTCCAAAAACATTCAGTACTTC
CSARDRDGSKNIQYF
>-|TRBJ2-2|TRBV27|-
TGTGCCAGCAGTTGGACAGCAACGAACACCGGGGAGCTGTTTTTT
CASSWTATNTGELFF
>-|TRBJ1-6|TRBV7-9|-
TGTGCCAGCAGCCCCCGACAGAATAATTCACCCCTCCACTTT
CASSPRQNNSPLHF